The next 22 T cell receptor beta chains were all read from a single sample in a study of cytomegalovirus exposure and HLA in healthy donors. Amplification used 60 Vbeta primers and 13 Jbeta primers. Assay used: immunoSEQ multiplex PCR; TCRdb lists only in-frame clones, some missing. The sample shows about 84,000 clones, 63% of them seen only once. Sample: PBMCs. Receptors originate from a woman aged 40 to 55 in good health and CMV-seropositive.

The chain employs TRBV29-1 and TRBJ2-4; D possibly corresponds to TRBD2 (6 bases). CDR1 and CDR2 from the germline V gene are SQVTM and ANQGSEA. Trimming removed 2 bases from V and 12 bases from J, with 17 bases in between. This CDR3 spans 13 amino acids. CDR3 in DNA: TGCAGCGTTGAAAGCGGGCTGGGCTTGGGTCAGTACTTC. Encoded protein: CSVESGLGLGQYF.

This chain joins TRBV28 and TRBJ1-5; the match to TRBD1 covers 8 bases. There are 19 residues in the CDR3. Per germline, CDR1 MDHEN and CDR2 SYDVKM. V was clipped by 4 bases and J by 7 bases; unmatched bases: 21. The CDR3 DNA follows: TGTGCCAGCAGTTCTCAGGGGGCAGAGTGGAGAACCTGGAGGCAGCCCCAGCATTTT. Its protein product is CASSSQGAEWRTWRQPQHF.

The chain has TRBV4-1 and TRBJ1-1, with unresolved D. Germline V CDR1 and CDR2: MGHRA, YSYEKL. V was pared by 3 bases and J by 7 bases, with 18 bases between. The CDR3 is 15 amino acids. The CDR3 bases are TGCGCCAGCAGCCACACCTTTCGGGATAACGGTGAAGCTTTCTTT. This translates into CASSHTFRDNGEAFF.

A few counts support this clone. The rearrangement joins TRBV9 to TRBJ2-3; TRBD2 agrees at 7 bases. The V gene's germline CDR1 is SGDLS and CDR2 YYNGEE. The ends lost 0 bases at V and 7 bases at J; junction bases unmatched: 8. This CDR3 has 15 amino acids. CDR3 nucleotides: TGTGCCAGCAGCGTAGAGTCTAGCGGACACAATACGCAGTATTTT. Encoded protein: CASSVESSGHNTQYF.

V and J are TRBV7-9 and TRBJ1-2; D is unclear. CDR1 and CDR2 from the germline V gene are SEHNR and FQNEAQ (reference sequence). V lost 1 base and J 7 bases, leaving 10 bases between the germline ends. The CDR3 has 13 amino acids. In DNA form, the CDR3 reads TGTGCCAGCAGCTTAGATGCCCCGGTTGGCTACACCTTC. As protein: CASSLDAPVGYTF.

Turning to this clone: A read error may account for a junction end that differs from germline. V and J are TRBV10-1 and TRBJ2-2, with D possibly TRBD2 on 6 matching bases. This CDR3 is 15 amino acids long. Germline V lookup: CDR1 WNHNN, CDR2 SYGVQD (reference sequence). The CDR3 loop reads CASSELAGSGGELSF. DNA for the CDR3: TGCGCCAGCAGTGAACTAGCCGGGAGTGGCGGGGAGCTGTCTTTT.

This clone occurred once. V usage is TRBV7-2 and J usage is TRBJ2-7, with 14 nucleotides matching TRBD2. Germline V gives CDR1 SGHTA, CDR2 FQGNSA. The CDR3 is made up of 15 amino acids. V shed 4 bases, J shed 2 bases, and the junction held 1 base outside the gene matches. This CDR3 reads CASSSGLAGAYEQYF. The CDR3 nucleotides are TGTGCCAGCAGCTCGGGACTAGCGGGAGCCTACGAGCAGTACTTC.

The genes are TRBV28 and TRBJ2-1, with a possible D match to TRBD2 (6 bases). The CDR3 sequence is 17 residues long. The germline V gene has CDR1 MDHEN and CDR2 SYDVKM. The germline V and J ends were trimmed by 6 bases and 1 base, with 19 bases remaining between them. The CDR3 DNA sequence: TGTGCCAGCAGCCCGAGGAGCGGGTCCACTTCCTACAATGAGCAGTTCTTC. Translating gives CASSPRSGSTSYNEQFF.

The V gene is TRBV7-2, the J gene TRBJ2-1; a possible D gene is TRBD2 (5 bases). This CDR3 is 13 amino acids long. V lost 4 bases, J lost 3 bases, and 7 bases lay in between. Germline CDR1 reads SGHTA; CDR2 reads FQGNSA. This CDR3 reads CASSSTSYNEQFF. CDR3 in DNA: TGTGCCAGCAGCTCCACTAGCTACAATGAGCAGTTCTTC.

This clone has more than one count but fewer than ten. The chain carries TRBV7-2 and TRBJ1-5; the D is unclear. The CDR3 contains 15 residues. Germline V gene sequence: CDR1 SGHTA, CDR2 FQGNSA. V gave up 5 bases and J gave up 1 base, with 12 bases separating them. This CDR3 is CASSPWEGSNQPQHF. As DNA, the CDR3 is TGTGCCAGCAGCCCATGGGAGGGAAGCAATCAGCCCCAGCATTTT.

The chain links TRBV29-1 to TRBJ1-1; 12 nucleotides align to TRBD1. The CDR3 has 13 residues. V trimming: 7 bases; J trimming: 5 bases; junction bases outside the gene matches: 5. Germline-derived CDR1 and CDR2 are SQVTM and ANQGSEA. CDR3 in amino acids: CSAGDRGLTEAFF. In DNA, the CDR3 is TGCAGCGCCGGGGACAGGGGGCTAACTGAAGCTTTCTTT. The complete variable domain, with remaining parts taken from reference TRBV29-1 and TRBJ1-1, reads SAVISQKPSRDICQRGTSLTIQCQVDSQVTMMFWYRQQPGQSLTLIATANQGSEATYESGFVIDKFPISRPNLTFSTLTVSNMSPEDSSIYLCSAGDRGLTEAFFGQGTRLTVV.

The rearrangement uses TRBV7-8 and TRBJ2-1; D is uncertain. Trimming shortened V by 5 bases and J by 9 bases, and 5 bases separated the two germline ends. This CDR3 is 10 amino acids long. CDR1 and CDR2 (germline): SGHVS, FQNEAQ. CDR3 sequence (DNA): TGTGCCAGCAGCGAGATTGAGCAGTTCTTC. Translated, it gives CASSEIEQFF.

CDR3 in amino acids: CASSQEMGLAGALAKNIQYF. In DNA, the CDR3 is TGCGCCAGCAGCCAAGAAATGGGGCTAGCGGGAGCGCTAGCCAAAAACATTCAGTACTTC. The genes are TRBV4-3 and TRBJ2-4; 10 nucleotides agree with TRBD2. This CDR3 comprises 20 residues. V trimming: 0 bases; J trimming: 0 bases; junction bases outside the gene matches: 11. CDR1 LGHNA and CDR2 YSLEER come from the germline V gene.

The CDR3 sequence: CAISRGGDTEAFF. In DNA form, the CDR3 reads TGTGCCATCAGTAGAGGTGGTGACACTGAAGCTTTCTTT. This chain uses TRBV10-3 with TRBJ1-1, with D uncertain. Deletions cut 5 bases from V and 3 bases from J, with 10 bases between. This CDR3 comprises 13 residues. The germline gives CDR1 ENHRY, CDR2 SYGVKD.

The chain joins TRBV9 to TRBJ1-3, with TRBD1 as a possible D gene (6 bases). Trimming left V 2 bases short and J 4 bases short, with 13 bases between. The CDR3 sequence is 15 residues long. In germline, CDR1 is SGDLS, CDR2 YYNGEE. The CDR3 reads CASSVSHGTGNTIYF. Written as DNA, the CDR3 is TGTGCCAGCAGCGTCTCTCACGGGACAGGAAACACCATATATTTT.

The chain employs TRBV5-1 and TRBJ1-1, with D perhaps TRBD1 (6 bases). V lost 3 bases and J 1 base, leaving 13 bases between the germline ends. Germline CDR1 and CDR2: SGHRS and YFSETQ. This CDR3 is 15 amino acids long. This chain's CDR3 is CASSSARGANTEAFF. In nucleotides, the CDR3 is TGCGCCAGCAGCTCCGCCCGGGGGGCGAACACTGAAGCTTTCTTT. The full variable domain, with the rest looked up from reference TRBV5-1 and TRBJ1-1, is KAGVTQTPRYLIKTRGQQVTLSCSPISGHRSVSWYQQTPGQGLQFLFEYFSETQRNKGNFPGRFSGRQFSNSRSEMNVSTLELGDSALYLCASSSARGANTEAFFGQGTRLTVV.

V and J are TRBV29-1 and TRBJ2-5; a weak D match, TRBD2 (5 bases). With the DNA end fitting TRBJ2-7 better, the J assignment may be wrong. Germline values: CDR1 SQVTM, CDR2 ANQGSEA. The CDR3 runs to 13 residues. The CDR3: CSVELAPSYEQYF. CDR3 bases: TGCAGCGTTGAGCTAGCACCCTCCTACGAGCAGTACTTC.

The chain is built from TRBV27 and TRBJ2-7; maybe TRBD1 (5 bases). Germline lookup yields CDR1 MNHEY and CDR2 SMNVEV (reference sequence). Trimming took 6 bases from V and 6 from J, leaving 12 bases between them. This CDR3 spans 12 amino acids. The CDR3 DNA follows: TGTGCCAGCAGGTTCAGGGTTGGCGAGCAGTACTTC. This translates into CASRFRVGEQYF.

The V and J genes are TRBV4-1 and TRBJ2-1; D might be TRBD2 (6 bases). Per the germline V gene, CDR1 is MGHRA and CDR2 is YSYEKL. V was pared by 1 base and J by 7 bases, with 8 bases between. The CDR3 spans 13 residues. This CDR3 is CASSQASVNEQFF. CDR3 sequence (DNA): TGCGCCAGCAGCCAAGCTAGCGTAAATGAGCAGTTCTTC.

CDR3 coding DNA: TGTGCCAGCTCAGCGAACAGGGGGCGCGACACTGAAGCTTTCTTT. As protein: CASSANRGRDTEAFF. The rearrangement joins TRBV18 to TRBJ1-1; TRBD1 agrees at 9 bases. The V segment lost 5 bases and the J segment 3 bases; nucleotides outside the gene matches: 7. Germline assignment: CDR1 KGHSH and CDR2 LQKENI. The CDR3 is 15 amino acids.

The sample holds a few counts of this clone. This chain links TRBV6-6 with TRBJ2-5, with TRBD1 identical over 7 bases. This CDR3 comprises 14 residues. Germline CDR1 is MNHNY and CDR2 is SVGAGI (reference sequence). With 2 bases clipped from V and 5 bases from J, the junction kept 5 bases outside the gene matches. CDR3 nucleotide sequence: TGTGCCAGCAGTTACGGACAGGCTTTGGAGACCCAGTACTTC. Amino acids: CASSYGQALETQYF.

A few counts support this clone. This chain links TRBV4-1 with TRBJ1-2; 10 bases line up with TRBD1. CDR3 length: 14 residues. The V gene's germline CDR1 is MGHRA and CDR2 YSYEKL. V was clipped by 7 bases and J by 8 bases; unmatched bases: 10. CDR3 region: CASNNPTGGKGYTF. As DNA, the CDR3 is TGCGCCAGCAACAACCCGACAGGGGGCAAGGGCTACACCTTC.